This passage covers 9 T cell receptor beta chains from one sample sequenced in a study of cytomegalovirus exposure and HLA in healthy donors (dated by TCRdb to 2016 to 2017). The library was produced with the immunoSEQ multiplex PCR assay. A mixture of 60 forward primers for TCR Vbeta segments and 13 reverse primers for TCR Jbeta segments was used in the multiplex PCR. Sourced from immuneACCESS, this table was stored by TCRdb with only in-frame sequences that have V and J called. A share of the clones is absent; for the studies checked, an unresolved V gene accounts for under half, and the remainder has no known explanation. The sample table on file contains about 64,000 clones. 3.5% to 4% of the sample is held by the ten biggest clonotypes. Sequenced: PBMCs. All receptors derive from a young woman in good health and CMV-seronegative.

The chain uses TRBV29-1 and TRBJ1-2; 7 bases are shared with TRBD1. The CDR3 is made up of 13 amino acids. Germline V gene data show CDR1 as SQVTM and CDR2 as ANQGSEA. J gave up 3 bases and V 4 bases, and 5 bases lay outside the gene matches. The DNA of the CDR3 is TGCAGCGTTGGGACAGGTCGGGACTATGGCTACACCTTC. This sequence encodes CSVGTGRDYGYTF. The full variable domain, in which reference TRBV29-1 and TRBJ1-2 provide the parts outside the CDR3, is SAVISQKPSRDICQRGTSLTIQCQVDSQVTMMFWYRQQPGQSLTLIATANQGSEATYESGFVIDKFPISRPNLTFSTLTVSNMSPEDSSIYLCSVGTGRDYGYTFGSGTRLTVV.

The V gene is TRBV6-1, the J gene TRBJ2-7, with D maybe TRBD2 (5 bases). Per germline, CDR1 MNHNS and CDR2 SASEGT. The CDR3 runs to 15 residues. Trimming shortened V by 5 bases and J by 2 bases, and 16 bases separated the two germline ends. The CDR3 reads CASSSDWGAPYEQYF. In DNA form, the CDR3 reads TGTGCCAGCAGTTCCGACTGGGGAGCCCCCTACGAGCAGTACTTC.

This chain uses TRBV9 with TRBJ2-7; no clear D. The CDR3 totals 12 residues. Germline lookup yields CDR1 SGDLS and CDR2 YYNGEE. V lost 3 bases and J lost 0, with 4 bases in between. This CDR3 is CASSANSYEQYF. As DNA, the CDR3 is TGTGCCAGCAGCGCCAACTCCTACGAGCAGTACTTC.

This sequence joins TRBV11-3 and TRBJ2-3, with D possibly TRBD2 on 5 matching bases. The germline V gene has CDR1 SGHNT and CDR2 YENEEA. This CDR3 contains 17 residues. Deletions cut 1 base from V and 4 bases from J, with 18 bases between. For the CDR3, the DNA is TGTGCCAGCAGCTTAGGGGCGGGCATGTTTGCACCAGATACGCAGTATTTT. Protein product: CASSLGAGMFAPDTQYF.

This rearrangement joins TRBV19 to TRBJ1-2; 9 positions agree with TRBD1. The V gene end was trimmed by 4 bases and the J gene end by 4 bases; junction bases not matched to a gene: 10. Looked up from germline, CDR1 is LNHDA and CDR2 is SQIVND (reference sequence). The CDR3 sequence is 16 residues long. This CDR3 reads CASSKSTTGGSYGYTF. Here the CDR3 DNA reads TGTGCCAGTAGTAAATCCACGACAGGGGGAAGCTATGGCTACACCTTC.

J is TRBJ2-1 and V is TRBV29-1; TRBD2 matches at 7 bases. The junction had 19 bases not matched to a gene; V was cut back by 2 bases and J by 12 bases. There are 16 residues in the CDR3. Germline-derived CDR1 and CDR2 are SQVTM and ANQGSEA. CDR3 coding DNA: TGCAGCGTTGAAATTGGGTGGCAGCTTTCGACTAGCCGGCAGTTCTTC. This codes for CSVEIGWQLSTSRQFF.

This sequence joins TRBV12-5 and TRBJ2-7; TRBD1 is a possible D gene (6 bases). Per germline, CDR1 LGHNT and CDR2 FRNRAP. This CDR3 is 13 amino acids long. Trimming removed 8 bases from V and 7 bases from J, with 18 bases in between. CDR3 bases: TGTGCTAGTAGTCTGGGGGCTGGAGGAGAGCAGTACTTC. Its protein is CASSLGAGGEQYF.

The genes are TRBV5-1 and TRBJ2-7, with D perhaps matching TRBD1 (5 bases). CDR3 size: 14 residues. CDR1 is SGHRS, CDR2 YFSETQ, per germline. V was pared by 2 bases and J by 4 bases, with 13 bases between. The CDR3 spells CASSFGRDWYEQYF. Here the CDR3 DNA reads TGCGCCAGCAGCTTTGGCAGGGATTGGTACGAGCAGTACTTC.

On this clone itself: A junction end diverges from the germline sequence, so it may reflect a read error. The CDR3 DNA reads TGTGCCGGGAGCGACGGGACAGGGAACACAGATACGCAGTATTTT. Translation: CAGSDGTGNTDTQYF. J is TRBJ2-3 and V is TRBV30, with 9 positions matching TRBD1. Per the germline V gene, CDR1 is GTSNPN and CDR2 is SVGIG (reference sequence). The CDR3 loop spans 15 amino acids.